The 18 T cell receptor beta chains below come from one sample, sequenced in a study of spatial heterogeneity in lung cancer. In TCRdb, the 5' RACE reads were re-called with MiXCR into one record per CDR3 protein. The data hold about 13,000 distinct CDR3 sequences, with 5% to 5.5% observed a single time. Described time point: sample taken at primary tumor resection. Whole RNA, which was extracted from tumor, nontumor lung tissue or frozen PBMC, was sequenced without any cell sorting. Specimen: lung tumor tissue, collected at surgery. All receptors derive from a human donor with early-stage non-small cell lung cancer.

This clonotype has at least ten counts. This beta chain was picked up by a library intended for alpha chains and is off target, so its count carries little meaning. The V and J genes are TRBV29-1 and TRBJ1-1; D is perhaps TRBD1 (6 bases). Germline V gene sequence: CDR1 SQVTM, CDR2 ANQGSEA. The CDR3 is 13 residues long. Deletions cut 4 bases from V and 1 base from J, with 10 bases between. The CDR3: CSVVRTENTEAFF. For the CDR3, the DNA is TGCAGCGTTGTTCGGACAGAGAACACTGAAGCTTTCTTT.

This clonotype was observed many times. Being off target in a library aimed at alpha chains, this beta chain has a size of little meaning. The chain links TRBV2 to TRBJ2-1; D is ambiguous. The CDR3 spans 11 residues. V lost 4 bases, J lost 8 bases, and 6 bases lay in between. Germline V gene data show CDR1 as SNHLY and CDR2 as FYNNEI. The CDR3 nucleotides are TGTGCCAGCAGTGCTAGATATGAGCAGTTCTTC. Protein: CASSARYEQFF.

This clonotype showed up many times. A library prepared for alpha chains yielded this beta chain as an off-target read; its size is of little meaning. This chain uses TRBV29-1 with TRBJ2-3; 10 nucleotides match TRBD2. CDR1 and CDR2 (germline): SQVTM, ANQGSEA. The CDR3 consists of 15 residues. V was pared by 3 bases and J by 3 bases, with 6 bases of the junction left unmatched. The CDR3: CSVDRLAGGTDTQYF. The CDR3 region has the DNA TGCAGCGTTGACCGGTTAGCGGGGGGTACAGATACGCAGTATTTT.

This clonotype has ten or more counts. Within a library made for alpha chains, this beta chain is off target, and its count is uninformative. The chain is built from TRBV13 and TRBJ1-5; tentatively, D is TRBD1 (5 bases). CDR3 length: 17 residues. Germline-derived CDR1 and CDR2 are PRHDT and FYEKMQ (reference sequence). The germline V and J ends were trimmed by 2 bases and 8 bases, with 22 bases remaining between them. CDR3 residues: CASSLTAGGYGLEPQHF. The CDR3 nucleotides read TGTGCCAGCAGCTTAACCGCGGGGGGATACGGGCTGGAGCCCCAGCATTTT.

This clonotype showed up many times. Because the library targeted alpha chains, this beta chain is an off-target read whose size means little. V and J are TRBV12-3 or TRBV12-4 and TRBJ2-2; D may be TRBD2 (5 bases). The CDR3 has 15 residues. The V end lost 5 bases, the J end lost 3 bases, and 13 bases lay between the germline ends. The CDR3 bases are TGTGCCAGCAGTCCCCGGGGTAGCGACACCGGGGAGCTGTTTTTT. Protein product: CASSPRGSDTGELFF.

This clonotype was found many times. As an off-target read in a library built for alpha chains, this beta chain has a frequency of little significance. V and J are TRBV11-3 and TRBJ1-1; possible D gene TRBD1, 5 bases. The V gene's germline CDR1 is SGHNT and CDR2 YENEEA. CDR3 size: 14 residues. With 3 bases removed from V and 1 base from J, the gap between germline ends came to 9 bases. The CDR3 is CASSFRQGNTEAFF. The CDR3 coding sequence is TGTGCCAGCAGCTTCCGGCAGGGGAACACTGAAGCTTTCTTT.

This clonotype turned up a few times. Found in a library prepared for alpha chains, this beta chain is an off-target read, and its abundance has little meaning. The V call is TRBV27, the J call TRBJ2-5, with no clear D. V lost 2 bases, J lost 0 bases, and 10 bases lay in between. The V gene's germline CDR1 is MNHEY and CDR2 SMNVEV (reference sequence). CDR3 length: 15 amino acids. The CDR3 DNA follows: TGTGCCAGCAGTTTAAAGCGCTCGTACCAAGAGACCCAGTACTTC. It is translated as CASSLKRSYQETQYF.

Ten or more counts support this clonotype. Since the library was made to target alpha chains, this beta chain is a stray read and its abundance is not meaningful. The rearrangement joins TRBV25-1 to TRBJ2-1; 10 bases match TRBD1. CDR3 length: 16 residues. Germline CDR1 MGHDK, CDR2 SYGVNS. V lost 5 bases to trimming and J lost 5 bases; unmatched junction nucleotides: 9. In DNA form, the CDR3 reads TGTGCCAGCAGTTATGAAATGACAGGGGGCAACAATGAGCAGTTCTTC. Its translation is CASSYEMTGGNNEQFF.

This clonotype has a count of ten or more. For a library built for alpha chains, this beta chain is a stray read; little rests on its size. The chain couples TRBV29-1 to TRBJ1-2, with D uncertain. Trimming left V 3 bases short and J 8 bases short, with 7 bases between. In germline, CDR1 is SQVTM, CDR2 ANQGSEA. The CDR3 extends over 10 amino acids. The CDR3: CSVEGYGYTF. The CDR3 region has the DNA TGCAGCGTTGAGGGATACGGCTACACCTTC.

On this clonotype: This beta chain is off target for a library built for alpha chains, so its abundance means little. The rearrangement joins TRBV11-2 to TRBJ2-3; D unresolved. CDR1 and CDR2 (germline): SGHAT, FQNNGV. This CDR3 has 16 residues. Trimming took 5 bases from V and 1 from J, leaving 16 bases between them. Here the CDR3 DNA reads TGTGCCAGCAGCCCAAGAGATCTAGGTCGCACAGATACGCAGTATTTT. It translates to CASSPRDLGRTDTQYF.

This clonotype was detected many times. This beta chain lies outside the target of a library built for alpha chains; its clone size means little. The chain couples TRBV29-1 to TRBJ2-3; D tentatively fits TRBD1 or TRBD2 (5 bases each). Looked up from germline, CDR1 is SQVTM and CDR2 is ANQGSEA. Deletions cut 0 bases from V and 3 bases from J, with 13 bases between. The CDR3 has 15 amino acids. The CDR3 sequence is CSVEDTGRGTDTQYF. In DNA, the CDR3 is TGCAGCGTTGAAGATACAGGACGGGGTACAGATACGCAGTATTTT.

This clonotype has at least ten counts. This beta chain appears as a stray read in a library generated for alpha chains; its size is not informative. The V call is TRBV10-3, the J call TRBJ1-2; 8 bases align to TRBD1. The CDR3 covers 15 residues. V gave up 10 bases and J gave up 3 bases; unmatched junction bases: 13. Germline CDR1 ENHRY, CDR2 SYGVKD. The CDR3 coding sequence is TGTGCCACCACCCTCGCAGGACAGGGTGACTATGGCTACACCTTC. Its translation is CATTLAGQGDYGYTF.

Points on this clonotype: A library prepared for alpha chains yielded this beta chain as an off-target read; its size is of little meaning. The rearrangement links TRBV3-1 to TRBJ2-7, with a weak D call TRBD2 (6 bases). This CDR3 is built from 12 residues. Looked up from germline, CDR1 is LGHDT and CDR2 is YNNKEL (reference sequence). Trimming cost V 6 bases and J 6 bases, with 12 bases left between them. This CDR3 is CASSIQGGEQYV. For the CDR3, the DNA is TGTGCCAGCAGTATCCAGGGAGGCGAGCAGTACGTC.

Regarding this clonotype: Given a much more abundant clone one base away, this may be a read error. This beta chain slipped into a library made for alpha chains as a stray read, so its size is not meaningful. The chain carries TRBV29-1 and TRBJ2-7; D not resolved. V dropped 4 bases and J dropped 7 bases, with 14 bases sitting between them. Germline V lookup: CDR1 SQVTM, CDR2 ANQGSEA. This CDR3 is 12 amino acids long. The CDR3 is CSVVADLYEQYV. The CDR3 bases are TGCAGCGTTGTTGCAGACCTCTATGAGCAGTACGTC.

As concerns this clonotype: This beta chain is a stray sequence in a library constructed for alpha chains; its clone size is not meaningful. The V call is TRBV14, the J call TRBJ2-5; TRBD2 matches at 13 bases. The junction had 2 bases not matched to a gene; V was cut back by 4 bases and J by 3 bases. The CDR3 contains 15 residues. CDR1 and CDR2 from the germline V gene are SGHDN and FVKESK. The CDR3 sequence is CASSRTSGREETQYF. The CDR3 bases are TGTGCCAGCAGCCGGACTAGCGGGAGAGAAGAGACCCAGTACTTC.

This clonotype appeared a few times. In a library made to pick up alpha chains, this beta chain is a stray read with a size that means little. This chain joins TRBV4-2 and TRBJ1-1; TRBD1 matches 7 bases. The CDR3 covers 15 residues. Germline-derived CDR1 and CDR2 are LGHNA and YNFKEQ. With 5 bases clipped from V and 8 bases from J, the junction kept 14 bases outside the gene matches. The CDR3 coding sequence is TGTGCCAGCAGCGACATACAGGGGTTGCGGGCCGAAGCTTTCTTT. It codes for CASSDIQGLRAEAFF.

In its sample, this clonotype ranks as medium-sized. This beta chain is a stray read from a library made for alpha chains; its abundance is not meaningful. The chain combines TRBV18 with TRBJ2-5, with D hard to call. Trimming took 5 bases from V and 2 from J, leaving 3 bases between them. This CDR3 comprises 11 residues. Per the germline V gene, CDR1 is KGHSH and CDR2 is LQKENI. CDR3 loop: CASSEQETQYF. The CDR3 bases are TGTGCCAGCTCAGAACAAGAGACCCAGTACTTC.

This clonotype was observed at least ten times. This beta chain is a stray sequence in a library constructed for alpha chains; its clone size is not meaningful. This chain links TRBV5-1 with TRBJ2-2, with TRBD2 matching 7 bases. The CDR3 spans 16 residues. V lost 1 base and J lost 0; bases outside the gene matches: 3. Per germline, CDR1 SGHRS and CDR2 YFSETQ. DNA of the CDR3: TGCGCCAGCAGCTTGAGGCTAGCGGCGAACACCGGGGAGCTGTTTTTT. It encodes CASSLRLAANTGELFF.